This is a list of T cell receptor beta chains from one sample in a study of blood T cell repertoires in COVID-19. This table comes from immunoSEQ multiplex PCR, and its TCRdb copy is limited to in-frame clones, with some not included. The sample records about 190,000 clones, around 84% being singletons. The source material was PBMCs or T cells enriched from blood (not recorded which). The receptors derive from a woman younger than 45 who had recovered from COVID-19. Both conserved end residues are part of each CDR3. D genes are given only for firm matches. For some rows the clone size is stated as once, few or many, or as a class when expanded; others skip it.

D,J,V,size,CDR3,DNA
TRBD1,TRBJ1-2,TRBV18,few,CASSPVGADRAINYGYTF,TGTGCCAGCTCACCAGTCGGGGCAGACAGGGCGATTAACTATGGCTACACCTTC
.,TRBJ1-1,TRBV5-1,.,CASTGQNTEAFF,TGCGCCAGCACCGGACAGAACACTGAAGCTTTCTTT
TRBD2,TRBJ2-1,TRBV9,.,CASSVGGGRSDNEQFF,TGTGCCAGCAGCGTAGGAGGCGGGAGGAGCGATAATGAGCAGTTCTTC
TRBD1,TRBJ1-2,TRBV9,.,CASHAGQGSHGYTF,TGTGCCAGCCACGCGGGACAGGGGAGCCATGGCTACACCTTC
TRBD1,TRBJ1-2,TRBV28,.,CASRLTGVAGYTF,TGTGCCAGCAGGCTGACAGGGGTGGCTGGCTACACCTTC
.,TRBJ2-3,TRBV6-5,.,CASSYNLGGLDTQYF,TGTGCCAGCAGTTACAATCTTGGGGGGTTAGATACGCAGTATTTT
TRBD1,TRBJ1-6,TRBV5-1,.,CASSLEPTGRNSPLHF,TGCGCCAGCAGCTTGGAACCGACAGGGAGAAATTCACCCCTCCACTTT
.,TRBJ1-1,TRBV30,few,CAWSVSRNTEAFF,TGTGCCTGGAGTGTCTCCAGGAACACTGAAGCTTTCTTT
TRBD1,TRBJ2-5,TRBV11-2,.,CASSTPGTGIETQYF,TGTGCCAGCAGCACCCCCGGGACAGGGATAGAGACCCAGTACTTC
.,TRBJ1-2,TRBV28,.,CASTIGGSQYGYTF,TGTGCCAGCACTATAGGAGGGAGCCAGTATGGCTACACCTTC
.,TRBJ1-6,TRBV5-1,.,CASSSPTDSTFWNSPLHF,TGCGCCAGCAGCTCTCCGACGGACAGTACCTTTTGGAATTCACCCCTCCACTTT
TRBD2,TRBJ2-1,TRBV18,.,CASSPLSGGASYNEQFF,TGTGCCAGCTCACCCCTTAGCGGGGGGGCCTCTTACAATGAGCAGTTCTTC
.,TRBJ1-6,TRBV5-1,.,CASSRETGSSLHF,TGCGCCAGCAGTCGTGAAACGGGGTCTTCCCTCCACTTT
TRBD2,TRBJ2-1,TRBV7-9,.,CASSFRTSGGSYNEQFF,TGTGCCAGCAGCTTCCGGACTAGCGGGGGTTCCTACAATGAGCAGTTCTTC
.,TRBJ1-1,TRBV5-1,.,CASSPRMNTEAFF,TGCGCCAGCAGCCCTCGTATGAACACTGAAGCTTTCTTT
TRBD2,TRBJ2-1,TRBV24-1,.,CATTSGSYNEQFF,TGTGCCACCACTAGCGGGAGCTACAATGAGCAGTTCTTC